This T cell receptor beta chain emerged from a study of blood T cell repertoires in COVID-19. Assay: immunoSEQ multiplex PCR; the TCRdb copy retains only in-frame clones and omits some. The repertoire holds fewer than 500,000 clones, approximately 89% seen once, with 1.3% in the top ten. A single count supports this clone. Cohort placement rested on clinical history that participants reported themselves. The sample consisted of PBMCs or T cells enriched from blood (not recorded which). The source is a man younger than 40 who had recovered from COVID-19.

CDR3 protein: CASSESFLYGYTF. CDR3 nucleotide sequence: TGCGCCAGCAGTGAGTCGTTTCTCTATGGCTACACCTTC. The chain couples TRBV10-1 to TRBJ1-2; no reliable D call. The V end was cut by 0 bases, the J end by 4 bases, with 6 bases between. This CDR3 has 13 amino acids. CDR1 is WNHNN and CDR2 is SYGVQD in the germline V gene (reference sequence).